A selection of T cell receptor beta chains follows, all from one sample in a study of blood T cells in healthy people across ages. TCRdb independently ran MiXCR on the 5' RACE reads; one entry per CDR3 protein. This table holds approximately 1.5 million distinct CDR3 sequences, 40% to 45% found once. The sequenced material came from blood. These receptors originate from a woman aged 18-29 years in good health. Each CDR3 is given with its conserved first and last residue. A D gene is named only where the DNA matches it firmly. Not all rows give a size; the values are once, few, many and, for expanded clones, a class.

few,TRBV20-1,TRBD1,TRBJ2-5,CSATRTGTYNEQYF,TGCAGTGCTACACGGACAGGGACCTACAATGAGCAGTACTTC
NA,TRBV2,TRBD1,TRBJ1-2,CASRDQDRDPYGYTF,TGTGCCAGCAGGGACCAGGACAGGGATCCTTATGGCTACACCTTC
once,TRBV20-1,NA,TRBJ2-1,CSASVRVGSLSYNEQFF,TGCAGTGCTAGTGTGCGGGTGGGTTCCCTATCCTACAATGAGCAGTTCTTC
NA,TRBV13,TRBD1,TRBJ1-1,CASRQPGTAEAFF,TGTGCCAGCAGACAACCTGGGACAGCCGAAGCTTTCTTT
NA,TRBV10-3,TRBD1,TRBJ1-6,CAIRDRDTPLHF,TGTGCCATCAGAGACAGGGATACACCCCTCCACTTT
once,TRBV4-2,NA,TRBJ2-6,CASSQDIQDSSGANVLTF,TGTGCCAGCAGCCAAGACATACAAGACAGCTCTGGGGCCAACGTCCTGACTTTC
NA,TRBV6-6,TRBD1,TRBJ1-2,CASYSAGGGYTF,TGTGCCAGTTATTCGGCAGGGGGCGGCTACACCTTC
NA,TRBV6-6,NA,TRBJ2-1,CASSYSSGFPYNEQFF,TGTGCCAGCAGTTACTCGTCTGGGTTCCCTTACAATGAGCAGTTCTTC
few,TRBV6-6,TRBD1,TRBJ2-5,CASRRGLEETQYF,TGTGCCAGCCGTAGGGGGCTAGAGGAGACCCAGTACTTC
NA,TRBV5-5,TRBD1,TRBJ1-5,CASSRTTGGNQPQHF,TGTGCCAGCAGCAGGACGACAGGGGGGAATCAGCCCCAGCATTTT
few,TRBV6-2/TRBV6-3,TRBD1,TRBJ1-5,CASSPLGLQGASPLTQPQHF,TGTGCCAGCAGCCCACTGGGTCTTCAGGGGGCATCCCCCCTCACGCAGCCCCAGCATTTT
many,TRBV10-1,TRBD2,TRBJ2-1,CASSESVLAGYEQFF,TGCGCCAGCAGTGAGTCTGTTCTAGCGGGGTATGAGCAGTTCTTC
NA,TRBV7-2,NA,TRBJ2-7,CASSVGGGGMTYEQYF,TGTGCCAGCAGCGTTGGTGGAGGCGGGATGACCTACGAGCAGTACTTC
NA,TRBV20-1,NA,TRBJ1-2,CSGWDSYGYTF,TGCAGTGGTTGGGACTCCTATGGCTACACCTTC
few,TRBV5-1,NA,TRBJ2-1,CASSLAGTNSYNEQFF,TGCGCCAGCAGCTTGGCCGGGACAAACTCCTACAATGAGCAGTTCTTC
NA,TRBV7-9,NA,TRBJ1-4,CASSFEGNEKLFF,TGTGCCAGCAGCTTTGAGGGGAATGAAAAACTGTTTTTT
NA,TRBV27,NA,TRBJ2-7,CASSLYEQAYEQYF,TGTGCCAGCAGTTTATATGAGCAAGCCTACGAGCAGTACTTC
NA,TRBV19,NA,TRBJ2-3,CASSIGFDLEDTQYF,TGTGCCAGTAGTATAGGGTTCGACTTAGAAGATACGCAGTATTTT
NA,TRBV4-2,NA,TRBJ1-4,CASSPPAPANEKLFF,TGTGCCAGCAGCCCCCCGGCCCCAGCTAATGAAAAACTGTTTTTT
few,TRBV24-1,NA,TRBJ2-3,CATKDRHRQACTDTQYF,TGTGCCACCAAGGACCGACATCGACAGGCGTGCACAGATACGCAGTATTTT
NA,TRBV6-5,TRBD2,TRBJ2-2,CASSLGLADTGELFF,TGTGCCAGCAGCTTGGGACTAGCAGACACCGGGGAGCTGTTTTTT
NA,TRBV4-1,TRBD2,TRBJ2-1,CASSQVGTRLFF,TGCGCCAGCAGCCAAGTTGGGACTAGGCTGTTCTTC
few,TRBV29-1,NA,TRBJ1-1,CSLERRQNTEAFF,TGCAGCCTTGAGAGGAGGCAGAACACTGAAGCTTTCTTT
NA,TRBV20-1,NA,TRBJ2-1,CIANLVNEQFF,TGCATTGCTAATCTAGTCAATGAGCAGTTCTTC
few,TRBV28,TRBD2,TRBJ2-3,CASSFRRGGAAVDTQYF,TGTGCCAGCAGTTTTCGGCGGGGGGGGGCGGCGGTAGATACGCAGTATTTT
NA,TRBV6-1,NA,TRBJ1-5,CASSETGTGGQHF,TGTGCCAGCAGCGAAACCGGGACCGGGGGACAGCATTTT
few,TRBV5-1,TRBD1,TRBJ2-4,CASSLNEGRGRKNIQYF,TGCGCCAGCAGCTTGAACGAAGGCAGGGGGCGAAAAAACATTCAGTACTTC
NA,TRBV28,TRBD1,TRBJ2-7,CASSSSGTGGIGQYF,TGTGCCAGCAGTTCCTCCGGGACAGGGGGCATTGGGCAGTACTTC
NA,TRBV6-5,TRBD1,TRBJ1-1,CASSQQGASTEAFF,TGTGCCAGCAGTCAACAGGGGGCTAGCACTGAAGCTTTCTTT
NA,TRBV10-3,NA,TRBJ2-1,CAISDASSYNEQFF,TGTGCCATCAGTGACGCCAGCTCCTACAATGAGCAGTTCTTC
NA,TRBV15,NA,TRBJ1-6,CATSRDYNSPLHF,TGTGCCACCAGCAGAGATTATAATTCACCCCTCCACTTT
NA,TRBV4-2,TRBD1,TRBJ2-7,CASSQDGTDYEQYF,TGTGCCAGCAGCCAAGACGGGACAGACTACGAGCAGTACTTC
NA,TRBV7-9,TRBD1,TRBJ2-1,CASSLKGTASYNEQFF,TGTGCCAGCAGCCTTAAAGGGACAGCCAGCTACAATGAGCAGTTCTTC
NA,TRBV20-1,NA,TRBJ1-2,CSAREIPLYGYTF,TGCAGTGCTAGAGAAATTCCCCTTTATGGCTACACCTTC
NA,TRBV27,TRBD1,TRBJ2-5,CASSLEDRYPVEQYF,TGTGCCAGCAGTTTAGAGGACAGGTATCCTGTTGAGCAGTACTTC
NA,TRBV14,NA,TRBJ2-7,CASSQDYDSDSYEQYF,TGTGCCAGCAGCCAAGATTACGACAGCGATTCCTACGAGCAGTACTTC
few,TRBV12-3/TRBV12-4,TRBD2,TRBJ2-3,CASRRRGGAQYF,TGTGCCAGCAGACGGCGGGGGGGCGCGCAGTATTTT
NA,TRBV18,NA,TRBJ1-2,CASSPLEEGYGYTF,TGTGCCAGCTCACCACTGGAGGAGGGGTATGGCTACACCTTC
few,TRBV27,TRBD1,TRBJ2-7,CASSFLDRVYEQYF,TGTGCCAGCAGTTTTTTAGACAGGGTCTACGAGCAGTACTTC
NA,TRBV3-1,NA,TRBJ1-6,CASSPIVNSYNSPLHF,TGTGCCAGCAGCCCGATAGTGAACTCCTATAATTCACCCCTCCACTTT
once,TRBV7-2,TRBD1,TRBJ2-7,CASSLVQGVREQYF,TGTGCCAGCAGCTTGGTCCAGGGGGTTAGGGAGCAGTACTTC
NA,TRBV20-1,NA,TRBJ2-3,CSARDNGRATDTQYF,TGCAGTGCTAGAGATAACGGCAGGGCAACAGATACGCAGTATTTT
few,TRBV6-2/TRBV6-3,NA,TRBJ2-7,CASSWERTDTYEQYF,TGTGCCAGCAGTTGGGAAAGGACAGATACCTACGAGCAGTACTTC
NA,TRBV29-1,NA,TRBJ2-7,CSVVGGPYEQYF,TGCAGCGTTGTTGGCGGACCCTACGAGCAGTACTTC
NA,TRBV14,NA,TRBJ2-5,CASSQERASIVRETQYF,TGTGCCAGCAGCCAAGAACGGGCTAGCATAGTACGGGAGACCCAGTACTTC
few,TRBV7-3,TRBD1,TRBJ2-3,CASSLTPSGQGTDTQYF,TGTGCCAGCAGCTTAACGCCTTCGGGACAGGGCACAGATACGCAGTATTTT
NA,TRBV7-9,TRBD2,TRBJ2-5,CASSLALRGNEQYF,TGTGCCAGCAGCTTAGCGTTGCGGGGGAATGAGCAGTACTTC
NA,TRBV18,NA,TRBJ2-3,CASSPTGGRGRTDTQYF,TGTGCCAGCTCACCCACCGGAGGTCGGGGACGCACAGATACGCAGTATTTT
few,TRBV6-5,TRBD1,TRBJ1-2,CASSYLDRVDYGYTF,TGTGCCAGCAGTTACCTAGACAGGGTGGACTATGGCTACACCTTC
NA,TRBV6-2/TRBV6-3,TRBD1,TRBJ1-4,CASRGQGRSEKLFF,TGTGCCAGCAGAGGACAGGGTCGGAGTGAAAAACTGTTTTTT
NA,TRBV3-1,NA,TRBJ2-1,CASSQEQLDNEQFF,TGTGCCAGCAGCCAAGAACAGCTGGACAATGAGCAGTTCTTC
NA,TRBV12-3/TRBV12-4,NA,TRBJ1-4,CASSETAKRKKLFF,TGTGCCAGCAGTGAGACAGCAAAAAGGAAAAAACTGTTTTTT
NA,TRBV7-3,NA,TRBJ2-7,CASSSGGSTTQYF,TGTGCCAGCAGTTCGGGTGGGAGCACTACGCAGTACTTC
few,TRBV28,NA,TRBJ1-2,CASSTPVGGYTF,TGTGCCAGCAGTACTCCAGTGGGAGGCTACACCTTC
few,TRBV11-2,NA,TRBJ2-7,CASSRLVSHEQYF,TGTGCCAGCAGCAGACTAGTTTCCCACGAGCAGTACTTC
few,TRBV6-2/TRBV6-3,NA,TRBJ2-5,CASSRTVIQETQYF,TGTGCCAGCAGCCGGACAGTTATTCAAGAGACCCAGTACTTC
few,TRBV7-6,NA,TRBJ2-1,CASSLMHPYNEQFF,TGTGCCAGCAGCTTGATGCATCCCTACAATGAGCAGTTCTTC
NA,TRBV2,NA,TRBJ1-1,CASLAGPEGPEAFF,TGTGCCAGCCTAGCCGGCCCAGAGGGACCTGAAGCTTTCTTT
NA,TRBV7-2,TRBD1,TRBJ2-6,CASSLAGTGRAGANVLTF,TGTGCCAGCAGCTTAGCAGGGACAGGGAGGGCTGGGGCCAACGTCCTGACTTTC